The clone carrying this T cell receptor (beta chain) was counted many times. Its antigen is undetermined. TCRdb independently ran MiXCR on the 5' RACE reads; one entry per CDR3 protein. The sample lists roughly 190,000 distinct CDR3 sequences, around 13% occurring once. The data were obtained in a study of CD8 T cells in ankylosing spondylitis. Notes on the study in general: Earlier authors reported some of these motif variants in reactive arthritis synovial fluid and blood.

Germline CDR1 and CDR2: SEHNR and FQNEAQ (reference sequence). CDR3 size: 12 residues. The ends were cut back, 0 bases at V and 7 bases at J, with 7 bases in the middle. The TCR comes from a male donor with ankylosing spondylitis or in good health (not recorded which). The sample taken for sequencing was blood, either unsorted or a sorted T cell fraction (not recorded which). The J gene is TRBJ2-7, the V gene TRBV7-9, with D possibly matching TRBD2 (5 bases). CDR3 region: CASSLAEGEQYF. As DNA, the CDR3 is TGTGCCAGCAGCTTAGCAGAGGGTGAGCAGTACTTC.